This T cell receptor (beta chain) was recovered during a study of T cells in tuberculosis. As for the study in general: T cells were selected with CD1B tetramers loaded with glucose monomycolate. Study outcomes and limitations: Some low-affinity tetramer-binding T cells may be absent from this sample.

The CDR3 is 13 amino acids. The V and J ends lost 7 bases and 2 bases, in that order; junction bases with no gene match: 4. From germline, CDR1 is SNHLY and CDR2 FYNNEI. Thawed, overnight-rested PBMC were stained with GMM-loaded CD1B tetramer, viability dye and anti-CD3, then sorted. CD1B tetramers were loaded with Rhodococcus equi-derived C32 glucose monomycolate. Before cryopreservation, the sorted PBMC lost their CD14-expressing monocytes. Sequencing of TCR-alpha and TCR-beta chains was unpaired. Only in-frame clones appear in the TCRdb table, and some are missing; sequencing was by immunoSEQ multiplex PCR. Of about 88,000 clones detected, just over 90% appear once; the ten largest clones hold approximately 2%.

The chain links TRBV2 to TRBJ2-5; 7 nucleotides line up with TRBD2. Sequencing was performed on CD1b-GMM tetramer-negative cells sorted from PBMCs. This sequence originates from an adult woman with latent tuberculosis. CDR3 amino acids: CASKSGGQETQYF. CDR3 in DNA: TGTGCCAGCAAATCGGGGGGACAAGAGACCCAGTACTTC.